Below, 32 T cell receptor beta chains from the same sample are listed, as sequenced in a study of blood T cell repertoires in COVID-19. Method: immunoSEQ multiplex PCR; TCRdb's copy keeps in-frame clones and lacks some. In the table there are about 210,000 clones, about 84% of which are singletons. Sequencing used peripheral blood. The receptor set was obtained from a human donor in a cohort sampled during active COVID-19.

This rearrangement joins TRBV15 to TRBJ2-3, with D tentatively TRBD2 (6 bases). This CDR3 is 15 amino acids long. Per the germline V gene, CDR1 is LNHNV and CDR2 is YYDKDF (reference sequence). V lost 4 bases and J 4 bases, leaving 15 bases between the germline ends. Here the CDR3 reads CATSTKGEVADTQYF. The DNA of the CDR3 is TGTGCCACCAGCACAAAAGGGGAGGTTGCAGATACGCAGTATTTT.

This chain uses TRBV28 with TRBJ1-1, with 9 bases lining up with TRBD1. V was clipped by 5 bases and J by 3 bases; unmatched bases: 1. This CDR3 has 13 amino acids. Germline V gene sequence: CDR1 MDHEN, CDR2 SYDVKM. The CDR3 DNA is TGTGCCAGCAGTGACAGGGGGGACACTGAAGCTTTCTTT. It specifies CASSDRGDTEAFF.

V gene TRBV18 combines with J gene TRBJ1-4; 9 positions match TRBD1. The CDR3 runs 14 residues. The germline V gene has CDR1 KGHSH and CDR2 LQKENI. V lost 3 bases to trimming and J lost 8 bases; unmatched junction nucleotides: 4. CDR3 nucleotides: TGTGCCAGCTCACCGACAGGGGGGAACGAAAAACTGTTTTTT. It yields the protein CASSPTGGNEKLFF.

The genes are TRBV20-1 and TRBJ2-1; D remains ambiguous. CDR3 size: 11 residues. Trimming took off 6 bases at V and 9 bases at J, with 12 bases between the two ends. Germline CDR1 is DFQATT and CDR2 is SNEGSKA (reference sequence). The CDR3 DNA reads TGCAGTGCCCCGCTAGGTATTGAGCAGTTCTTC. Protein product: CSAPLGIEQFF.

This chain connects TRBV27 to TRBJ2-7, with 10 positions matching TRBD2. In germline, CDR1 is MNHEY, CDR2 SMNVEV (reference sequence). The CDR3 has 15 amino acids. V gave up 3 bases and J gave up 1 base; unmatched junction bases: 3. CDR3 loop: CASSFVGLASYEQYF. CDR3 DNA: TGTGCCAGCAGTTTCGTGGGACTAGCGTCCTACGAGCAGTACTTC.

This chain connects TRBV15 to TRBJ2-7; D may be TRBD1 (5 bases). The CDR3 length is 14 residues. The V gene's germline CDR1 is LNHNV and CDR2 YYDKDF (reference sequence). The V gene lost 2 bases and the J gene lost 3 bases, with 11 bases spanning the gap. Here the CDR3 reads CATSRISQGYEQYF. The CDR3 DNA follows: TGTGCCACCAGCAGAATCTCTCAGGGCTACGAGCAGTACTTC.

The chain links TRBV18 to TRBJ2-2, with TRBD2 matching 11 bases. The CDR3 totals 18 residues. The germline V gene has CDR1 KGHSH and CDR2 LQKENI. The trim removed 0 bases at V and 9 bases at J, leaving 12 bases unmatched. CDR3 protein: CASSPPTSGTAHGRELFF. CDR3 in DNA: TGTGCCAGCTCACCACCGACTAGCGGGACGGCCCATGGTCGGGAGCTGTTTTTT.

The chain has TRBV28 and TRBJ1-6; D is ambiguous. This CDR3 spans 12 amino acids. Germline values: CDR1 MDHEN, CDR2 SYDVKM. The ends were cut back, 4 bases at V and 14 bases at J, with 12 bases in the middle. The CDR3: CASSSPKFTLHF. The CDR3 nucleotides read TGTGCCAGCAGTTCCCCAAAATTCACCCTCCACTTT.

The chain joins TRBV7-9 to TRBJ2-5, with TRBD1 matching over 11 bases. CDR1 and CDR2 from the germline V gene are SEHNR and FQNEAQ (reference sequence). CDR3 length: 14 residues. V shed 5 bases and J 5 bases; nucleotides not matched to a gene: 4. This chain's CDR3 is CASSPGQGAETQYF. The CDR3 DNA follows: TGTGCCAGCAGCCCCGGACAGGGGGCCGAGACCCAGTACTTC.

The CDR3 DNA reads TGTGCCAGCAGCTTAGCGAACAGCCACCAAGAGACCCAGTACTTC. The encoded protein is CASSLANSHQETQYF. The V and J genes are TRBV7-6 and TRBJ2-5; unclear D gene. CDR3 length: 15 amino acids. Germline CDR1 and CDR2: SGHVS and FNYEAQ. Trimming took off 0 bases at V and 0 bases at J, with 8 bases between the two ends.

The chain has TRBV19 and TRBJ1-5; D gene unclear. Germline CDR1 and CDR2: LNHDA and SQIVND (reference sequence). The germline V and J ends were trimmed by 5 bases and 3 bases, with 17 bases remaining between them. The CDR3 length is 16 residues. Here the CDR3 reads CASSVGAGFLNQPQHF. The CDR3 DNA reads TGTGCCAGTAGTGTGGGAGCGGGGTTTCTCAATCAGCCCCAGCATTTT.

This chain joins TRBV19 and TRBJ2-7, with D unresolved. From germline, CDR1 is LNHDA and CDR2 SQIVND (reference sequence). V lost 6 bases and J 6 bases, leaving 15 bases between the germline ends. The CDR3 runs 13 residues. CDR3 DNA: TGTGCCAGTAGCCAATTCACCCGGAGCGAGCAGTACTTC. Its translation is CASSQFTRSEQYF.

This rearrangement joins TRBV7-6 to TRBJ2-7; no firm D call. This CDR3 contains 11 residues. Germline CDR1 is SGHVS and CDR2 is FNYEAQ. The V and J ends lost 5 bases and 6 bases respectively, with 8 bases between them. The CDR3 DNA follows: TGTGCCAGCAGCCCCCGGGTCGAGCAGTACTTC. Protein: CASSPRVEQYF.

J is TRBJ1-2 and V is TRBV6-4; D perhaps matches TRBD1 (5 bases). With 2 bases removed from V and 4 bases from J, the gap between germline ends came to 11 bases. Germline loops: CDR1 MRHNA, CDR2 SNTAGT. This CDR3 is built from 14 residues. CDR3 residues: CASSDIGGVYGYTF. In nucleotides, the CDR3 is TGTGCCAGCAGTGACATCGGAGGGGTCTATGGCTACACCTTC.

The rearrangement joins TRBV28 to TRBJ2-1, with TRBD2 identical over 10 bases. CDR1 and CDR2 (germline): MDHEN, SYDVKM. The trim removed 2 bases at V and 10 bases at J, leaving 11 bases unmatched. The CDR3 is made up of 16 amino acids. CDR3 nucleotides: TGTGCCAGCAGTTTACTTTGGCTAGCGGGGGCACACGAGCAGTTCTTC. As protein: CASSLLWLAGAHEQFF.

The genes are TRBV5-5 and TRBJ2-3, with a tentative D call TRBD2 (6 bases). The CDR3 extends over 15 amino acids. V lost 2 bases to trimming and J lost 2 bases, with 12 bases between them. Germline values: CDR1 SGHKS, CDR2 YYEKEE (reference sequence). The CDR3 region is CASSFSSGVTDTQYF. The DNA of the CDR3 is TGTGCCAGCAGCTTTTCCTCGGGAGTCACAGATACGCAGTATTTT. The variable domain in full, with the rest retrieved from reference TRBV5-5 and TRBJ2-3, is DAGVTQSPTHLIKTRGQQVTLRCSPISGHKSVSWYQQVLGQGPQFIFQYYEKEERGRGNFPDRFSARQFPNYSSELNVNALLLGDSALYLCASSFSSGVTDTQYFGPGTRLTVL.

The chain joins TRBV4-3 to TRBJ2-3; the D gene is possibly TRBD2 (6 bases). Per the germline V gene, CDR1 is LGHNA and CDR2 is YSLEER. The length of the CDR3 is 16 residues. V was pared by 0 bases and J by 3 bases, with 13 bases between. The CDR3 protein is CASSQDLGEATDTQYF. In DNA, the CDR3 is TGCGCCAGCAGCCAAGATCTAGGGGAGGCAACAGATACGCAGTATTTT.

The chain recombines TRBV2 with TRBJ1-2; unclear D gene. CDR1 and CDR2 from the germline V gene are SNHLY and FYNNEI. The V gene lost 6 bases and the J gene lost 5 bases, with 13 bases spanning the gap. The CDR3 consists of 13 residues. CDR3 region: CASRKDGEYGYTF. CDR3 in DNA: TGTGCCAGCAGAAAGGACGGGGAGTATGGCTACACCTTC.

This rearrangement joins TRBV5-1 to TRBJ2-5; D gene ambiguous. From germline, CDR1 is SGHRS and CDR2 YFSETQ. The CDR3 spans 13 residues. Deletions cut 5 bases from V and 1 base from J, with 9 bases between. The CDR3 sequence is CASRPDTQETQYF. The CDR3 DNA sequence: TGCGCCAGCAGACCCGACACCCAAGAGACCCAGTACTTC.

This clone was recorded only once. V gene TRBV4-2 combines with J gene TRBJ2-7; 7 bases fit TRBD2. With 0 bases clipped from V and 7 bases from J, the junction kept 18 bases outside the gene matches. CDR1 and CDR2 (germline): LGHNA, YNFKEQ. The CDR3 runs 18 residues. CDR3 sequence reads: CASSQDRRPLGGSEEQYF. As DNA, the CDR3 is TGTGCCAGCAGCCAAGATCGAAGACCTCTCGGGGGGTCCGAGGAGCAGTACTTC.

This clone was observed once. V gene TRBV19 combines with J gene TRBJ2-5, with 7 nucleotides matching TRBD2. The V and J ends lost 2 bases and 1 base, in that order; junction bases with no gene match: 1. This CDR3 is 14 amino acids long. Germline V gene data show CDR1 as LNHDA and CDR2 as SQIVND (reference sequence). DNA of the CDR3: TGTGCCAGTAGTATAAGCGGGACCCAAGAGACCCAGTACTTC. Residues: CASSISGTQETQYF.

Here the CDR3 reads CASSGGGQGLTGELFF. CDR3 bases: TGTGCCAGCAGCGGCGGAGGACAGGGGCTCACCGGGGAGCTGTTTTTT. V gene TRBV9 combines with J gene TRBJ2-2, with 9 bases identical to TRBD1. The CDR3 is 16 residues long. Germline values: CDR1 SGDLS, CDR2 YYNGEE. Trimming cost V 3 bases and J 4 bases; bases outside gene matches: 7.

V gene TRBV28 combines with J gene TRBJ2-3, with 8 nucleotides matching TRBD2. Trimming took 10 bases from V and 0 from J; bases not matched to a gene: 6. This CDR3 is 14 amino acids long. Per the germline V gene, CDR1 is MDHEN and CDR2 is SYDVKM. CDR3 loop: CATGAGVSTDTQYF. In DNA form, the CDR3 reads TGTGCCACTGGAGCGGGAGTAAGCACAGATACGCAGTATTTT. The full variable domain, rest sourced from reference TRBV28 and TRBJ2-3, is DVKVTQSSRYLVKRTGEKVFLECVQDMDHENMFWYRQDPGLGLRLIYFSYDVKMKEKGDIPEGYSVSREKKERFSLILESASTNQTSMYLCATGAGVSTDTQYFGPGTRLTVL.

This clone was seen many times. V gene TRBV19 combines with J gene TRBJ2-1; a possible D gene is TRBD1 (5 bases). Between the trimmed V and J ends, which lost 7 bases and 2 bases, there was a span of 24 bases. Germline V gene sequence: CDR1 LNHDA, CDR2 SQIVND (reference sequence). This CDR3 has 18 residues. CDR3 DNA sequence: TGTGCCAGTAAAGCCCCTGAGGCAGGCCGCAGGGCCTACAATGAGCAGTTCTTC. This codes for CASKAPEAGRRAYNEQFF.

The rearrangement links TRBV7-9 to TRBJ2-2; 9 bases align to TRBD1. The J segment lost 3 bases and the V segment lost 5 bases, leaving 4 bases of the junction unmatched. Germline CDR1 is SEHNR and CDR2 is FQNEAQ (reference sequence). CDR3 length equals 15 residues. The CDR3 DNA sequence: TGTGCCAGCAGCCACAGGGGGCGCCACACCGGGGAGCTGTTTTTT. Translated: CASSHRGRHTGELFF.

This chain's CDR3 is CASSLGTGYNEQFF. The CDR3 nucleotides read TGTGCCAGCAGCTTAGGAACAGGATACAATGAGCAGTTCTTC. The chain recombines TRBV7-9 with TRBJ2-1; D might be TRBD1 (5 bases). The V and J ends lost 1 base and 4 bases respectively, with 8 bases between them. Germline-derived CDR1 and CDR2 are SEHNR and FQNEAQ (reference sequence). This CDR3 is 14 amino acids long. Supplemented by reference TRBV7-9 and TRBJ2-1, the full variable domain reads DTGVSQNPRHKITKRGQNVTFRCDPISEHNRLYWYRQTLGQGPEFLTYFQNEAQLEKSRLLSDRFSAERPKGSFSTLEIQRTEQGDSAMYLCASSLGTGYNEQFFGPGTRLTVL.

The V call is TRBV5-4, the J call TRBJ1-1; D remains unclear. The CDR3 has 14 amino acids. Germline V gene data show CDR1 as SGHNT and CDR2 as YYREEE (reference sequence). Trimming cost V 0 bases and J 1 base, with 7 bases left between them. The CDR3 DNA reads as TGTGCCAGCAGCTTGGATGCGGGGAACACTGAAGCTTTCTTT. Protein product: CASSLDAGNTEAFF.

The chain has TRBV27 and TRBJ1-1; D uncertain. The CDR3 is 13 amino acids. Trimming pared 1 base from V and 0 bases from J, leaving 3 bases between. Looked up from germline, CDR1 is MNHEY and CDR2 is SMNVEV (reference sequence). The CDR3 region is CASSLFLNTEAFF. DNA of the CDR3: TGTGCCAGCAGTTTATTCTTGAACACTGAAGCTTTCTTT.

Regarding this clone: One end of the junction varies from germline; a read error may be responsible. The rearrangement uses TRBV7-7 and TRBJ1-4; possible D gene TRBD1, 5 bases. CDR3 length equals 15 residues. Germline-derived CDR1 and CDR2 are SSHAT and FNYEAQ (reference sequence). The CDR3 loop reads CASSPRGGTNEKLFF. The DNA for the CDR3 is TGTGCTAGCAGCCCACGGGGGGGAACTAATGAAAAACTGTTTTTT.

The chain couples TRBV28 to TRBJ2-1; D not resolved. V was shortened by 6 bases and J by 5 bases, with 14 bases between the two germline ends. In germline, CDR1 is MDHEN, CDR2 SYDVKM. This CDR3 contains 14 residues. Written as DNA, the CDR3 is TGTGCCAGCAGCTATGACACCATTAACAATGAGCAGTTCTTC. Protein product: CASSYDTINNEQFF.

The chain combines TRBV6-1 with TRBJ2-3; perhaps TRBD2 as D (5 bases). Germline V gene lookup returns CDR1 MNHNS and CDR2 SASEGT. The CDR3 covers 14 residues. Deletions cut 3 bases from V and 3 bases from J, with 10 bases between. This CDR3 is CASSDGRGTDTQYF. As DNA, the CDR3 is TGTGCCAGCAGTGATGGTCGGGGAACAGATACGCAGTATTTT.

The chain combines TRBV6-5 with TRBJ1-5; D gene uncertain. Trimming left V 4 bases short and J 4 bases short, with 14 bases between. Germline CDR1 reads MNHEY; CDR2 reads SVGAGI. CDR3 length equals 15 residues. Here the CDR3 reads CASSSGSTNNQPQHF. The CDR3 bases are TGTGCCAGCAGTTCCGGGTCGACGAATAATCAGCCCCAGCATTTT.